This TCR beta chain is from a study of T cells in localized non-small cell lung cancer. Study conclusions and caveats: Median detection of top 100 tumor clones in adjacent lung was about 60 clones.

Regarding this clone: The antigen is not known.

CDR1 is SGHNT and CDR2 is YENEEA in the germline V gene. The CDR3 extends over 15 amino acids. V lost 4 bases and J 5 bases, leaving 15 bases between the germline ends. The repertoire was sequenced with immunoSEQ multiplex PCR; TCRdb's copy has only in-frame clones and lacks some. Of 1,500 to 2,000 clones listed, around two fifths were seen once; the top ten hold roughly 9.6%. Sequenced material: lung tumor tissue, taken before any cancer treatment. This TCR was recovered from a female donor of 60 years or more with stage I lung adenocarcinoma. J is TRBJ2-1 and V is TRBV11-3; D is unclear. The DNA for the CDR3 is TGTGCCAGCAGCTCAGGTCCGGAACCTAACAATGAGCAGTTCTTC. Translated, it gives CASSSGPEPNNEQFF.